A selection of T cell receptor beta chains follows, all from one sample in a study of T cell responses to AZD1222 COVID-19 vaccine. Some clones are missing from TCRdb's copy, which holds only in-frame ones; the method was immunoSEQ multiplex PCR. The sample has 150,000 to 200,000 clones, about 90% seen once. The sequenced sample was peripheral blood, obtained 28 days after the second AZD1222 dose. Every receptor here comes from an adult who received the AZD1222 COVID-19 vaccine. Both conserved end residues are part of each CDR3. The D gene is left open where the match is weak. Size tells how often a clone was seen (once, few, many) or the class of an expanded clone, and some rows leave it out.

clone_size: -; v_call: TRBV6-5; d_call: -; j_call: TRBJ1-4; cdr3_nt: TGTGCCAGCAGACCCGAGTCTCTGGAGGATGAAAAACTGTTTTTT; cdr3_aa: CASRPESLEDEKLFF
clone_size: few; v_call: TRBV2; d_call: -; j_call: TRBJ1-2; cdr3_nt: TGTGCCGGGTCCGCGGCCAAGGGGGGTGGCTACACCTTC; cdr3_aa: CAGSAAKGGGYTF
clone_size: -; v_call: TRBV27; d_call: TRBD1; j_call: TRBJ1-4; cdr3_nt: TGTGCCAGCAGTTTAAGCGGACAGGGGTACGAAAAACTGTTTTTT; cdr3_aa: CASSLSGQGYEKLFF
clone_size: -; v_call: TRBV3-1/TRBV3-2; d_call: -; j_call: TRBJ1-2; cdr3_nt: TGTGCCAGCAGCCGAGAAGACAGAAACTATGGCTACACCTTC; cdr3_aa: CASSREDRNYGYTF
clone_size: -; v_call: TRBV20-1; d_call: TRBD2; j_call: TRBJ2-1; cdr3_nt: TGCAGTGCTAGTTTGACTAGCGGGGGGGCCGGCAATGAGCAGTTCTTC; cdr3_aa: CSASLTSGGAGNEQFF
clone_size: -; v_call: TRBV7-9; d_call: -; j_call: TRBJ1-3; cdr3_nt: TGTGCCAGCAGCCCGGGATTTTCTGGAAACACCATATATTTT; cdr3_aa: CASSPGFSGNTIYF
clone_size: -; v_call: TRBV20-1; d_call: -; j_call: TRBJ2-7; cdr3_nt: TGCAGTGCTAGTTCTACAGGATACGAGCAGTACTTC; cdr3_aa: CSASSTGYEQYF
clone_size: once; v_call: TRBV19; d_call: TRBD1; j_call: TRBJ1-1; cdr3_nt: TGTGCCAGTAGTTCAGGGGGCGCGGCGAGGGGCACTGAAGCTTTCTTT; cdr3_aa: CASSSGGAARGTEAFF
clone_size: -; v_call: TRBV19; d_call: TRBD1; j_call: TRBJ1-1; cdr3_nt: TGTGCCAGTAGCAAATCGGACAGGCTAAACACTGAAGCTTTCTTT; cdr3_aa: CASSKSDRLNTEAFF
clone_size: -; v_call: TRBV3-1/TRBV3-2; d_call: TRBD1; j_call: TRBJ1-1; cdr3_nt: TGTGCCAGCAGCCAGAGAATTTCAGGGGGCACTGAAGCTTTCTTT; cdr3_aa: CASSQRISGGTEAFF
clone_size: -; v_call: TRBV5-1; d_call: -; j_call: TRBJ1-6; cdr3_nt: TGCGCCAGCAGCTTGGAGGCGGCAAGGTCACCCCTCCACTTT; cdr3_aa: CASSLEAARSPLHF
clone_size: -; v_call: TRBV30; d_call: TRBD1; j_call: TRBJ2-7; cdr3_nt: TGTGCCGGGACAGGGCAATCCTACGAGCAGTACTTC; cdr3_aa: CAGTGQSYEQYF
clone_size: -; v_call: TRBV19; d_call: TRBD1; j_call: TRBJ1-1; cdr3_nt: TGTGCCAGTAGTGTAAGACAGGGACAGGGGGGAACTGAAGCTTTCTTT; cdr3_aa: CASSVRQGQGGTEAFF
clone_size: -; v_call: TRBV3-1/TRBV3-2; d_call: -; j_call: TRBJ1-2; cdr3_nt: TGTGCCAGCAGCCAAGATCGGATTAACTATGGCTACACCTTC; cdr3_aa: CASSQDRINYGYTF
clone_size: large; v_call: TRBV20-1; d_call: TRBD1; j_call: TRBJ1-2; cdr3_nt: TGCAGTGCTAGTACAGGGGATCCGGCGAACTATGGCTACACCTTC; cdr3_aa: CSASTGDPANYGYTF
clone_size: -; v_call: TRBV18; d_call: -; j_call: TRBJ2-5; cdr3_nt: TGTGCCAGCTCACTGGGGGGCCAAGAGACCCAGTACTTC; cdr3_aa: CASSLGGQETQYF
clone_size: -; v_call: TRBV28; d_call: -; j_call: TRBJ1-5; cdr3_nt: TGTGCCAGCAGTTTATACAGGGTCGGTCAGCCCCAGCATTTT; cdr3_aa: CASSLYRVGQPQHF
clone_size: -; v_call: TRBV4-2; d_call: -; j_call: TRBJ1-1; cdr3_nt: TGTGCCAGCAGCCAAGACAGAAACACTGAAGCTTTCTTT; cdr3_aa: CASSQDRNTEAFF
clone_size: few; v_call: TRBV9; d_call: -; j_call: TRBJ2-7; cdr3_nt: TGTGCCAGCAGCGTAGGAGCGGACGCTGGCGAGCAGTACTTC; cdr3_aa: CASSVGADAGEQYF
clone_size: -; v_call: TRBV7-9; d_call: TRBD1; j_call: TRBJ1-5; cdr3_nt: TGTGCCAGCAGCCCACAGGGACAGGGGGATCAGCCCCAGCATTTT; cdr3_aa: CASSPQGQGDQPQHF
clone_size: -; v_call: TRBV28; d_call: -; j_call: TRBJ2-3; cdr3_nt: TGTGCCAGCAGTTCCTTAGTGCCAGATACGCAGTATTTT; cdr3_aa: CASSSLVPDTQYF
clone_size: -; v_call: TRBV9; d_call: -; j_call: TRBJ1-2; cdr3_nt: TGTGCCAGCAGCGTTCTAATCAACAATGGCTACACCTTC; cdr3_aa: CASSVLINNGYTF
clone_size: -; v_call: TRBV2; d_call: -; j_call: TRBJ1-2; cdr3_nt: TGTGCCAGCAGTGTATACCCCGTCGAGAATGGCCCCACCTTC; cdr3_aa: CASSVYPVENGPTF
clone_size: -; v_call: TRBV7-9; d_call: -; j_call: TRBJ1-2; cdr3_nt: TGTGCCAGCAGCCCTAGCGGACGGAGTAACTATGGCTACACCTTC; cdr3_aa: CASSPSGRSNYGYTF
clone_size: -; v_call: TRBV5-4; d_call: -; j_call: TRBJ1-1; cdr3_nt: TGTGCCAGCAGGGGGTCTATGAACACTGAAGCTTTCTTT; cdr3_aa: CASRGSMNTEAFF
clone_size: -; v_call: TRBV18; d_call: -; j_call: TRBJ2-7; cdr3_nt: TGTGCCAGCTCACGGGACACCTACGAGCAGTACTTC; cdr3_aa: CASSRDTYEQYF
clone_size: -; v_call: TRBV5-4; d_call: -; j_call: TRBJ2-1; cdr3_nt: TGTGCCAGCAGCACGGACGGAGCCTACAATGAGCAGTTCTTC; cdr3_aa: CASSTDGAYNEQFF
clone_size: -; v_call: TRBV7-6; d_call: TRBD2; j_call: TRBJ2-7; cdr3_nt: TGTGCCAGCAGGGCGGGGGGTCAGGTCGTCGAGCAGTACTTC; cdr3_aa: CASRAGGQVVEQYF
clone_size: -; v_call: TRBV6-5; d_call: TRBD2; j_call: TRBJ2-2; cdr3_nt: TGTGCCAGCAGCCGACTAGCGGGGGGAGTAGGGGAGCTGTTTTTT; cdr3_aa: CASSRLAGGVGELFF
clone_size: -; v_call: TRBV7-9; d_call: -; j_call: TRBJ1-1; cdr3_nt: TGTGCCAGCAGCCTAGGTAGGGCCTTGAACACTGAAGCTTTCTTT; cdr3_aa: CASSLGRALNTEAFF
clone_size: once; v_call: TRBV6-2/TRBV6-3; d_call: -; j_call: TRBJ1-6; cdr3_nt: TGTGCCAGCAGTTCCAGGGGTGGTAATTCACCCCTCCACTTT; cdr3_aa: CASSSRGGNSPLHF
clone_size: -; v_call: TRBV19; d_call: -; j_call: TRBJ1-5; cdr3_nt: TGTGCCAGTAGCTTGGCCGGAGTTAATCAGCCCCAGCATTTT; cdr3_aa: CASSLAGVNQPQHF
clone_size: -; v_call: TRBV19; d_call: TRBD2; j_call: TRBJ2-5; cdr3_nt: TGTGCCAGTAGTCTCCCGGGAGGGGAGACCCAGTACTTC; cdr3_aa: CASSLPGGETQYF
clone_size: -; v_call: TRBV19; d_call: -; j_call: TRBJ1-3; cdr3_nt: TGTGCCAGCTTCGAGGGGAGCTCTGGAAACACCATATATTTT; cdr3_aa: CASFEGSSGNTIYF
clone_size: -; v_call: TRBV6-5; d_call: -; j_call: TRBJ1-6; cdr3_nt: TGTGCCAGCAGTTACAGGGGCCCTTATAATTCACCCCTCCACTTT; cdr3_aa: CASSYRGPYNSPLHF
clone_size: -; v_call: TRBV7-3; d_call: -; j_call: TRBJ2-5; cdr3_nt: TGTGCCAGCGGCCAGGGGGGCCGGTTTGGGACCCAGTACTTC; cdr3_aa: CASGQGGRFGTQYF
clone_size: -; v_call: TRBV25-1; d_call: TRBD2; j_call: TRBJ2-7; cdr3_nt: TGTGCCAGCAGGCCCGACCTAGCGGCTAGCTCCTACGAGCAGTACTTC; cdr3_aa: CASRPDLAASSYEQYF
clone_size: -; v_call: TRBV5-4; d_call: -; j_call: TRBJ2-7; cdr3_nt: TGTGCCAGCAGCTGGAACGCAGGGAGAAACTACGAGCAGTACTTC; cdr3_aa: CASSWNAGRNYEQYF
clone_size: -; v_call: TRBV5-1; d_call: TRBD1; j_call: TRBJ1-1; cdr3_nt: TGCGCCAGCAGCCGTGGGACAGGGGACATGAACACTGAAGCTTTCTTT; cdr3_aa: CASSRGTGDMNTEAFF
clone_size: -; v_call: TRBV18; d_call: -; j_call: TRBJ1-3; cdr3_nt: TGTGCCAGCTCACGGACTCGACAAGGCAACTCTGGAAACACCATATATTTT; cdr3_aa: CASSRTRQGNSGNTIYF
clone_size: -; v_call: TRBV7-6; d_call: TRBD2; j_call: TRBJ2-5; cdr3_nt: TGTGCCAGCAGCTTAGAGCGCGGGGGGGGCAGGGAGACCCAGTACTTC; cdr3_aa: CASSLERGGGRETQYF
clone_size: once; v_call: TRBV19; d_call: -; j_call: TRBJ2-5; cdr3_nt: TGTGCCAGTAGTATGAACAGGGATGAGACCCAGTACTTC; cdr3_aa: CASSMNRDETQYF
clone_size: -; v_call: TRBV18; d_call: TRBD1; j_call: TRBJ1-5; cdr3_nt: TGTGCCAGCTCCCCAACAGGGGGCAGTCAGCCCCAGCATTTT; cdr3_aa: CASSPTGGSQPQHF
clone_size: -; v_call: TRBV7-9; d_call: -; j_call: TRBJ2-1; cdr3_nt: TGTGCCAGCAGCTTAGTGGGATCGCCAGACACCCTTTACAATGAGCAGTTCTTC; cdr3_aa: CASSLVGSPDTLYNEQFF
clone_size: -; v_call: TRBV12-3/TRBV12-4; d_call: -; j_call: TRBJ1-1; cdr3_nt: TGTGCCAGCAGTCTGGGGGGGAACACTGAAGCTTTCTTT; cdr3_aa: CASSLGGNTEAFF
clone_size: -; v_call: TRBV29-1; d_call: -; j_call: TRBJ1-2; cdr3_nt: TGCAGCGTCGAGTGGCTCGACTATGGCTACACCTTC; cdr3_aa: CSVEWLDYGYTF
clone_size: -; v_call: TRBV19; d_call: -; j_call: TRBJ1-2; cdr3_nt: TGTGCCAGTAGTGCTCGGGGGCTCTCGATGCTGGGCTACACCTTC; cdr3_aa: CASSARGLSMLGYTF
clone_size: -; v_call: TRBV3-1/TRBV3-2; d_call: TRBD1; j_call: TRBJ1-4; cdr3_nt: TGTGCCAGCAGCCGGGGACAGACTAATGAAAAACTGTTTTTT; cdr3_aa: CASSRGQTNEKLFF
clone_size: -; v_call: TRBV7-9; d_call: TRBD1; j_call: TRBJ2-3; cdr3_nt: TGTGCCAGCAGCTACCCCGCCGGAGTGGCAGGGGGTACAGATACGCAGTATTTT; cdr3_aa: CASSYPAGVAGGTDTQYF
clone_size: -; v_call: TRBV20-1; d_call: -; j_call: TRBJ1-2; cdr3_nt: TGCAGTGCTAGCTGGGGCGGTGGCTACACCTTC; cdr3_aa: CSASWGGGYTF